The 24 T cell receptor beta chains below come from one sample, sequenced in a study of blood T cell repertoires in COVID-19. Generated by immunoSEQ multiplex PCR, the TCRdb table keeps only in-frame clones and is missing some. There are under 70,000 clones in the sample; approximately 79% occur only once, and 18% lies in the top ten. What was sequenced was peripheral blood. The source is a man in his fifties or sixties with acute or convalescent COVID-19.

About this clone itself: Different DNA sequences within this sample yield the same CDR3. The V and J genes are TRBV28 and TRBJ1-2; no definite D call. In germline, CDR1 is MDHEN, CDR2 SYDVKM. V was pared by 6 bases and J by 2 bases, with 10 bases between. This CDR3 is built from 13 residues. The CDR3 loop reads CASSSRENYGYTF. Written as DNA, the CDR3 is TGTGCCAGCAGCTCCCGAGAAAACTATGGCTACACCTTC.

This chain uses TRBV27 with TRBJ2-7, with D maybe TRBD2 (5 bases). Trimming left V 2 bases short and J 4 bases short, with 15 bases between. This CDR3 has 15 residues. Germline assignment: CDR1 MNHEY and CDR2 SMNVEV (reference sequence). This chain's CDR3 is CASSLTLGGGYEQYF. CDR3 sequence (DNA): TGTGCCAGCAGTTTAACCCTCGGAGGTGGGTACGAGCAGTACTTC.

The rearrangement uses TRBV7-2 and TRBJ2-5, with 16 bases lining up with TRBD2. CDR3 length: 17 residues. The germline gives CDR1 SGHTA, CDR2 FQGNSA. After removal of 3 bases from V and 5 bases from J, the junction contained 6 bases not matched to a gene. Here the CDR3 DNA reads TGTGCCAGCAGCTTCCTCGGGACTAGCGGGAGGGGTGAGACCCAGTACTTC. Its translation: CASSFLGTSGRGETQYF.

The CDR3 DNA is TGTGCCTGGAGTGTTAGCGGTAGGTCCTACGAGCAGTACTTC. Encoded protein: CAWSVSGRSYEQYF. The genes are TRBV30 and TRBJ2-7; perhaps TRBD2 as D (6 bases). V dropped 0 bases and J dropped 1 base, with 10 bases sitting between them. The V gene's germline CDR1 is GTSNPN and CDR2 SVGIG (reference sequence). The CDR3 extends over 14 amino acids.

The chain combines TRBV18 with TRBJ1-4, with unresolved D. Trimming took 4 bases from V and 0 from J, leaving 12 bases between them. Germline V gives CDR1 KGHSH, CDR2 LQKENI. The length of the CDR3 is 16 residues. The CDR3 loop is CASSQGRVATNEKLFF. The CDR3 DNA is TGTGCCAGCTCACAAGGGCGGGTTGCAACTAATGAAAAACTGTTTTTT.

This clone was detected only a few times. This chain connects TRBV18 to TRBJ1-5, with D uncertain. Germline assignment: CDR1 KGHSH and CDR2 LQKENI. CDR3 length: 13 amino acids. Trimming removed 3 bases at V and 5 bases at J, with 8 bases between. CDR3 protein: CASSPRGDQPQHF. The CDR3 DNA reads TGTGCCAGCTCACCTCGAGGCGATCAGCCCCAGCATTTT.

V is TRBV4-2 and J is TRBJ1-1; 9 nucleotides agree with TRBD1. After removal of 1 base from V and 1 base from J, the junction contained 1 base not matched to a gene. CDR1 LGHNA and CDR2 YNFKEQ come from the germline V gene. This CDR3 has 15 amino acids. CDR3: CASSQVGQGNTEAFF. CDR3 sequence (DNA): TGTGCCAGCAGCCAAGTGGGACAGGGGAACACTGAAGCTTTCTTT.

The CDR3 loop reads CASSPGQFNYGYTF. The CDR3 DNA follows: TGTGCCAGTAGTCCCGGACAATTTAACTATGGCTACACCTTC. V gene TRBV19 combines with J gene TRBJ1-2; TRBD1 is a possible D gene (5 bases). The CDR3 consists of 14 residues. Germline lookup yields CDR1 LNHDA and CDR2 SQIVND (reference sequence). V lost 5 bases, J lost 1 base, and 11 bases lay in between.

The CDR3 spells CASSSRFTGGTDTQYF. CDR3 nucleotides: TGTGCCAGTAGTTCTCGATTCACGGGGGGCACAGATACGCAGTATTTT. The chain recombines TRBV19 with TRBJ2-3, with a possible D match to TRBD2 (6 bases). This CDR3 comprises 16 residues. V dropped 5 bases and J dropped 1 base, with 16 bases sitting between them. Per germline, CDR1 LNHDA and CDR2 SQIVND (reference sequence).

The J gene is TRBJ2-5, the V gene TRBV29-1, with 9 bases identical to TRBD2. Germline V gene lookup returns CDR1 SQVTM and CDR2 ANQGSEA. The CDR3 consists of 15 residues. With 7 bases clipped from V and 4 bases from J, the junction kept 13 bases outside the gene matches. CDR3 nucleotides: TGCAGCGCCGTGGGGGTAGCGGGAGCCCCAGAGACCCAGTACTTC. Its protein is CSAVGVAGAPETQYF.

CDR3 sequence (DNA): TGTGCCAGTACCTTGGGACAGTCCTATAGCAATCAGCCCCAGCATTTT. Its translation: CASTLGQSYSNQPQHF. The chain carries TRBV19 and TRBJ1-5; 7 nucleotides agree with TRBD1. The CDR3 runs to 16 residues. V shed 7 bases and J 0 bases; nucleotides not matched to a gene: 9. The germline V gene encodes CDR1 LNHDA and CDR2 SQIVND (reference sequence).

The V call is TRBV6-2 or TRBV6-3, the J call TRBJ1-5, with 7 bases lining up with TRBD1. V shed 6 bases and J 7 bases; nucleotides not matched to a gene: 9. The CDR3 runs 14 residues. Germline values: CDR1 MNHEY, CDR2 SVGEGT. The CDR3 loop is CASSPHRGGQPQHF. The CDR3 DNA is TGTGCCAGCAGCCCCCACAGGGGCGGACAGCCCCAGCATTTT.

Here the CDR3 reads CASSLKREVYEQYF. DNA for the CDR3: TGTGCCAGCAGCTTAAAGCGGGAGGTCTACGAGCAGTACTTC. This chain joins TRBV7-6 and TRBJ2-7, with 9 nucleotides matching TRBD2. The CDR3 extends over 14 amino acids. With 2 bases clipped from V and 3 bases from J, the junction kept 2 bases outside the gene matches. Germline CDR1 and CDR2: SGHVS and FNYEAQ.

V gene TRBV7-6 combines with J gene TRBJ2-5; 8 bases line up with TRBD2. Unmatched junction bases numbered 16, after V lost 5 bases and J lost 5 bases. Germline-derived CDR1 and CDR2 are SGHVS and FNYEAQ. The length of the CDR3 is 17 residues. CDR3 loop: CASSPVVAGHMEETQYF. The CDR3 nucleotides are TGTGCCAGCAGCCCGGTGGTAGCGGGGCACATGGAGGAGACCCAGTACTTC.

This clone was counted between two and nine times. The gene calls are TRBV2 and TRBJ1-2; 9 bases are a match to TRBD1. V shed 6 bases and J 8 bases; nucleotides not matched to a gene: 7. Germline V lookup: CDR1 SNHLY, CDR2 FYNNEI. This CDR3 has 13 residues. The CDR3 sequence: CASSRGTGHGYTF. The CDR3 nucleotides are TGTGCCAGCAGCCGCGGGACAGGGCACGGCTACACCTTC.

The gene calls are TRBV28 and TRBJ2-4, with D tentatively TRBD2 (6 bases). The CDR3 spans 16 residues. The germline V gene encodes CDR1 MDHEN and CDR2 SYDVKM. V lost 0 bases and J 2 bases, leaving 11 bases between the germline ends. The CDR3 coding sequence is TGTGCCAGCAGTTTATGGGGTAGCGGATCCAAAAACATTCAGTACTTC. The encoded protein is CASSLWGSGSKNIQYF.

This chain connects TRBV6-6 to TRBJ1-2; 10 nucleotides align to TRBD1. The CDR3 runs to 12 residues. V was clipped by 5 bases and J by 6 bases; unmatched bases: 0. Per germline, CDR1 MNHNY and CDR2 SVGAGI (reference sequence). The CDR3 DNA reads TGTGCCAGCAGTGGGACAGGGGATGGCTACACCTTC. This sequence encodes CASSGTGDGYTF.

This clone was observed once. CDR3 residues: CSVERGNTIYF. The CDR3 DNA reads TGCAGCGTTGAACGTGGAAACACCATATATTTT. The J gene is TRBJ1-3, the V gene TRBV29-1; D uncertain. Deletions cut 2 bases from V and 3 bases from J, with 2 bases between. This CDR3 comprises 11 residues. Germline values: CDR1 SQVTM, CDR2 ANQGSEA.

The V gene is TRBV5-6, the J gene TRBJ1-2; D is unclear. The germline V gene has CDR1 SGHDT and CDR2 YYEEEE. V lost 1 base and J lost 6, with 7 bases in between. CDR3 size: 12 residues. CDR3 amino acids: CASSLYPDGYTF. In nucleotides, the CDR3 is TGTGCCAGCAGCTTGTACCCAGATGGCTACACCTTC.

This chain joins TRBV5-1 and TRBJ2-2; TRBD2 matches at 7 bases. The CDR3 is 15 amino acids. Germline CDR1 SGHRS, CDR2 YFSETQ. J was trimmed by 5 bases and V by 3 bases; bases with no gene match: 7. This CDR3 is CASSSEAGTTGELFF. The CDR3 DNA reads as TGCGCCAGCAGCTCAGAAGCGGGGACGACCGGGGAGCTGTTTTTT.

This chain links TRBV6-5 with TRBJ1-2; TRBD1 matches 7 bases. The CDR3 runs 13 residues. Germline V lookup: CDR1 MNHEY, CDR2 SVGAGI. Trimming cost V 6 bases and J 7 bases; bases outside gene matches: 8. This chain's CDR3 is CASRDRTVGGYTF. The CDR3 bases are TGTGCCAGCAGGGACAGGACGGTTGGTGGCTACACCTTC.

The chain carries TRBV4-1 and TRBJ1-1; D perhaps matches TRBD1 (6 bases). V lost 4 bases, J lost 1 base, and 10 bases lay in between. This CDR3 spans 14 amino acids. CDR1 and CDR2 (germline): MGHRA, YSYEKL. The CDR3 loop is CASSPLDRNTEAFF. The CDR3 bases are TGCGCCAGCAGCCCTTTGGACAGGAACACTGAAGCTTTCTTT.

This chain links TRBV7-6 with TRBJ2-1, with 10 bases matching TRBD2. Germline values: CDR1 SGHVS, CDR2 FNYEAQ. CDR3 size: 17 residues. J was trimmed by 7 bases and V by 3 bases; bases with no gene match: 12. The CDR3 region has the DNA TGTGCCAGCAGCTTTTTGCCTAGCGGGAGTCAGGCAAATGAGCAGTTCTTC. This translates into CASSFLPSGSQANEQFF.

The chain carries TRBV9 and TRBJ2-2; TRBD1 is a possible D gene (6 bases). This CDR3 is built from 12 residues. The V gene lost 4 bases and the J gene lost 8 bases, with 9 bases spanning the gap. Germline values: CDR1 SGDLS, CDR2 YYNGEE. In DNA, the CDR3 is TGTGCCAGCAGCTTCAGGGGAGGGGAGCTGTTTTTT. This translates into CASSFRGGELFF.